This is a list of T cell receptor beta chains from one sample in a study of cytomegalovirus exposure and HLA in healthy donors. The data were produced by immunoSEQ multiplex PCR, yet TCRdb's version contains in-frame clones alone and is incomplete. Of 130,000 to 150,000 clones in the sample, around 79% are singletons; the top ten hold roughly 1%. The material sequenced was PBMCs. These TCRs come from a young man in good health and CMV-seronegative. The CDR3 runs from the conserved cysteine through the conserved F or W. A D gene is named only where the DNA matches it firmly. Clone size is given for some rows only: seen once, a few or many times, or a class if the clone is expanded.

size	V	D	J	DNA	CDR3
few	TRBV5-6	-	TRBJ1-3	TGTGCCAGCAGCTTGGCCGGTCCTGGAAACACCATATATTTT	CASSLAGPGNTIYF
-	TRBV6-5	-	TRBJ2-1	TGTGCCAGCAGCCCGATGGAGTTCGACAATGAGCAGTTCTTC	CASSPMEFDNEQFF
-	TRBV5-1	-	TRBJ2-1	TGCGCCAGCAGCCAGAACAGGAATGAGCAGTTCTTC	CASSQNRNEQFF
once	TRBV6-8	-	TRBJ2-5	TGTGCCAGCGTACGTAACGGGGGTATGAGAGAGACCCAGTACTTC	CASVRNGGMRETQYF
-	TRBV19	-	TRBJ1-2	TGTGCCAGTAGTATAGGGGCAGGGGACTATGGCTACACCTTC	CASSIGAGDYGYTF
-	TRBV5-5	-	TRBJ1-1	TGTGCCAGCAGCGTACGGGAGGGGTTTCTGAACACTGAAGCTTTCTTT	CASSVREGFLNTEAFF
-	TRBV29-1	-	TRBJ1-2	TGCAGCGTTGAAGATCGTGAACGGTCTTATGGCTACACCTTC	CSVEDRERSYGYTF
-	TRBV27	-	TRBJ1-1	TGTGCCAGCAGATACAGGGTTATCACTGAAGCTTTCTTT	CASRYRVITEAFF
-	TRBV27	TRBD1	TRBJ1-2	TGTGCCAGCAGCGAGGGGACAGGGCATAACTATGGCTACACCTTC	CASSEGTGHNYGYTF
-	TRBV9	TRBD1	TRBJ2-5	TGTGCCAGCAGTGAACCCGGGACAGGACCTACGAAGCAGTACTTC	CASSEPGTGPTKQYF
-	TRBV7-4	-	TRBJ2-7	TGTGCCAGCAGCCCCCTGGAGGGGATTTACGAGCAGTACTTC	CASSPLEGIYEQYF
-	TRBV2	TRBD1	TRBJ1-2	TGTGCCAGCAGGGACAGGGATGACTATGGCTACACCTTC	CASRDRDDYGYTF
-	TRBV12-5	-	TRBJ2-1	TGTGCTAGTGGCCAACCTCACGCCCCGGGGTTCTTC	CASGQPHAPGFF
-	TRBV9	TRBD1	TRBJ2-7	TGTGCCAGCAGCGGACAGGGGTCTCTCTACGAGCAGTACTTC	CASSGQGSLYEQYF
-	TRBV5-8	-	TRBJ1-6	TGTGCCAGCAGCCCCTGGGCCCAATATAATTCACCCCTCCACTTT	CASSPWAQYNSPLHF
-	TRBV2	TRBD1	TRBJ1-2	TGTGCCAGCCTGGGACAGTCCTATGGCTACACCTTC	CASLGQSYGYTF
once	TRBV4-3	TRBD1	TRBJ2-5	TGCGCCAGCAGCCAAGATTTGAGGCAGGGGGAGTGGGGGACCCAGTACTTC	CASSQDLRQGEWGTQYF
-	TRBV6-4	-	TRBJ2-5	TGTGCCAGCAGTGCCGAGAGTACAGAGACCCAGTACTTC	CASSAESTETQYF
-	TRBV18	-	TRBJ2-1	TGTGCCAGCTCTACTGGCCAGGTTGAGCAGTTCTTC	CASSTGQVEQFF
-	TRBV2	TRBD2	TRBJ2-6	TGTGCCAGCAGTTTAGCGGGTAGCTCTGGGGCCAACGTCCTGACTTTC	CASSLAGSSGANVLTF
-	TRBV5-5	-	TRBJ1-1	TGTGCCAGCAGGGGGGGTGGAACTGAAGCTTTCTTT	CASRGGGTEAFF
-	TRBV10-3	TRBD2	TRBJ2-4	TGTGCCATCAGTGAGTCGGGGCTAGCGGGGGACATTCAGTACTTC	CAISESGLAGDIQYF
once	TRBV6-1	TRBD1	TRBJ2-1	TGTGCCAGCAGTGAAGAAACAGGGGTCTACTCCTACAATGAGCAGTTCTTC	CASSEETGVYSYNEQFF
-	TRBV9	-	TRBJ1-3	TGTGCCAGCAGCCCCTCATGGAGGGGCTCTGGAAACACCATATATTTT	CASSPSWRGSGNTIYF
-	TRBV6-5	TRBD2	TRBJ2-7	TGTGCCAGCAGGGACCTAGCGGGGGTCTCCTACGAGCAGTACTTC	CASRDLAGVSYEQYF
-	TRBV30	TRBD1	TRBJ2-1	TGTGCCTGGGACAGGGAGTACAATGAGCAGTTCTTC	CAWDREYNEQFF
-	TRBV7-2	-	TRBJ1-3	TGTGCCAGCATCCCTCGGGGGGGTTATCCCCCCAACTCTGGAAACACCATATATTTT	CASIPRGGYPPNSGNTIYF
-	TRBV7-2	-	TRBJ1-1	TGTGCCAGCAGCTTAGGGGGCAGGGCCACTGAAGCTTTCTTT	CASSLGGRATEAFF
-	TRBV6-5	TRBD1	TRBJ2-3	TGTGCCAGCAGCCGGGACAGGGTCACAGATACGCAGTATTTT	CASSRDRVTDTQYF
-	TRBV6-5	-	TRBJ1-1	TGTGCCAGCAGTTATTTCGACAGTAACACTGAAGCTTTCTTT	CASSYFDSNTEAFF
-	TRBV10-3	TRBD1	TRBJ2-3	TGTGCCATCAGTGGGGACAGGTTGAACGCAGATACGCAGTATTTT	CAISGDRLNADTQYF
-	TRBV19	-	TRBJ1-1	TGTGCCAGTAGCAGACGCCAGGGCGCGAACACTGAAGCTTTCTTT	CASSRRQGANTEAFF
-	TRBV9	-	TRBJ1-3	TGTGCCAGCAGCCCGAGCTCGGGGTATGGAAACACCATATATTTT	CASSPSSGYGNTIYF
once	TRBV30	-	TRBJ1-5	TGTGCCTGGAGTGCCCCGAGACAGATCAATCAGCCCCAGCATTTT	CAWSAPRQINQPQHF
-	TRBV29-1	TRBD1	TRBJ1-1	TGCAGCGCCCGGACAGGGGGGAGCACTGAAGCTTTCTTT	CSARTGGSTEAFF
-	TRBV7-2	-	TRBJ1-2	TGTGCCAGCAGCTTAGTCCCGAGCGGCTACACCTTC	CASSLVPSGYTF
-	TRBV9	TRBD1	TRBJ1-2	TGTGCCAGCAGCGTGACAGGGGCTGGTGAAGGCTACACCTTC	CASSVTGAGEGYTF
-	TRBV2	TRBD2	TRBJ2-7	TGTGCCAGCAGTGGAGCTAGCGGGGGAGGATCCTACGAGCAGTACTTC	CASSGASGGGSYEQYF
-	TRBV5-4	TRBD1	TRBJ2-1	TGTGCCAGCAGCTTGTTTCCCCCGGACAGGACCCACGATGAGCAGTTCTTC	CASSLFPPDRTHDEQFF
-	TRBV4-3	-	TRBJ2-5	TGCGCCAGCAGCCCTAACACCGCGGGGGAGACCCAGTACTTC	CASSPNTAGETQYF
-	TRBV29-1	TRBD1	TRBJ1-1	TGCAGCGTGAGGGACAGGGGAACCGCTGAAGCTTTCTTT	CSVRDRGTAEAFF
-	TRBV30	-	TRBJ1-3	TGTGCCTGGAATTTTCCGCCGGAGGTAGGAAACACCATATATTTT	CAWNFPPEVGNTIYF
-	TRBV5-8	-	TRBJ2-7	TGTGCCAGCAGCCTGAACAGGGCAGCCTACGAGCAGTACTTC	CASSLNRAAYEQYF
-	TRBV2	TRBD1	TRBJ1-1	TGTGCCAGCGGTATAGCACAGGGGTTGGAAGCTTTCTTT	CASGIAQGLEAFF
-	TRBV6-5	-	TRBJ2-1	TGTGCCAGCAGTTACTCAAGGAGCGGAGCCTACAATGAGCAGTTCTTC	CASSYSRSGAYNEQFF
-	TRBV5-1	-	TRBJ2-3	TGCGCCAGCAGCTTGGCCGTGGGCTTTTCAGATACGCAGTATTTT	CASSLAVGFSDTQYF
few	TRBV7-2	TRBD2	TRBJ2-1	TGTGCCAGCAGCTTAGATCGGTTAGCGGGGCAGTTCTTC	CASSLDRLAGQFF
-	TRBV7-3	TRBD1	TRBJ2-6	TGTGCCAGCAGCTTAATTGGGACAGGGGTTGGGGCCAACGTCCTGACTTTC	CASSLIGTGVGANVLTF